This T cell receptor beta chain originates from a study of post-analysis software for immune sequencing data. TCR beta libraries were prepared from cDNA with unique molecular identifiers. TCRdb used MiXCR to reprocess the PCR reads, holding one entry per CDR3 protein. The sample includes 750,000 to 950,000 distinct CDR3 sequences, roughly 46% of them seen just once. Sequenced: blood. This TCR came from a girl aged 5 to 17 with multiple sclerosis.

The CDR3 DNA is TGTGCCAGCAGCCGATTTAGCGGGGATACGCAGTATTTT. Its protein is CASSRFSGDTQYF. The chain combines TRBV13 with TRBJ2-3; 7 bases line up with TRBD2. Germline V CDR1 and CDR2: PRHDT, FYEKMQ (reference sequence). The ends lost 5 bases at V and 6 bases at J; junction bases unmatched: 5. The CDR3 spans 13 residues.